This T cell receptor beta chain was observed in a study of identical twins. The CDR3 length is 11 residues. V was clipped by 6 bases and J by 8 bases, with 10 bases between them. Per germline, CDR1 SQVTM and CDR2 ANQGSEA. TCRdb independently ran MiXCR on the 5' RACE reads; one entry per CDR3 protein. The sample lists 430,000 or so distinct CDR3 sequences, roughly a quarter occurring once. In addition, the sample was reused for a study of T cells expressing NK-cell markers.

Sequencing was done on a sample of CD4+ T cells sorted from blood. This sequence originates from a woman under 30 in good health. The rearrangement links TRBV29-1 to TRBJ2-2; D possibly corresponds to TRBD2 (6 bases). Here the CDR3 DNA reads TGCAGCGTCCGTGGGGGGGGGGAGCTGTTTTTT. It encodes CSVRGGGELFF.